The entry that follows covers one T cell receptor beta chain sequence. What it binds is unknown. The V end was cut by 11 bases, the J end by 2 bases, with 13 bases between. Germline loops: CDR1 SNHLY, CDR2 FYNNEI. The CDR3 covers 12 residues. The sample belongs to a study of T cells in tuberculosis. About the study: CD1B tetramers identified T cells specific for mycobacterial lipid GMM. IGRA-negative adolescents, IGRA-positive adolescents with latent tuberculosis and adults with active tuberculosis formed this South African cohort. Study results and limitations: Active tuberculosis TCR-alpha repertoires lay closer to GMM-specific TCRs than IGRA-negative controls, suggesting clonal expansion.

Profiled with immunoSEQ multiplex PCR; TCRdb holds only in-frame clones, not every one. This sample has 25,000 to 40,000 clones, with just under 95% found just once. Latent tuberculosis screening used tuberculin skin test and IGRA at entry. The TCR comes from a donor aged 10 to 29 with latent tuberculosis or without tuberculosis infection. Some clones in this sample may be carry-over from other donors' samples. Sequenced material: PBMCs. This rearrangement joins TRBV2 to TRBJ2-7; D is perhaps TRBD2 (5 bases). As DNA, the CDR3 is TGTGCCGCCGGGGAATATACCTACGAGCAGTACTTC. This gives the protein CAAGEYTYEQYF. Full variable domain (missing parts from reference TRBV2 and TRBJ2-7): EPEVTQTPSHQVTQMGQEVILRCVPISNHLYFYWYRQILGQKVEFLVSFYNNEISEKSEIFDDQFSVERPDGSNFTLKIRSTKLEDSAMYFCAAGEYTYEQYFGPGTRLTVT.